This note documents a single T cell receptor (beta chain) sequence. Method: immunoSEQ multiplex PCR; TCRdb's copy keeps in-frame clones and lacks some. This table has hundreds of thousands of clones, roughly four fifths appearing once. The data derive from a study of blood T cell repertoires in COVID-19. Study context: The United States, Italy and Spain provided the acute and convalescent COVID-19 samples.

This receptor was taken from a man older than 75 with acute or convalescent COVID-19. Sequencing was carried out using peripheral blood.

In DNA form, the CDR3 reads TGTGCCAGCCAGGCCTTAGGGGGGGGCAATGAGCAGTTCTTC. Protein: CASQALGGGNEQFF. This chain links TRBV6-5 with TRBJ2-1; perhaps TRBD2 as D (7 bases). The CDR3 totals 14 residues. The germline V gene has CDR1 MNHEY and CDR2 SVGAGI. V lost 8 bases to trimming and J lost 6 bases, with 17 bases between them.